Listed below are T cell receptor beta chains from one sample, sequenced in a study of cytomegalovirus exposure and HLA in healthy donors. Generated by immunoSEQ multiplex PCR, the TCRdb table keeps only in-frame clones and is missing some. The sample consists of 110,000 to 150,000 clones, 89% of them appearing once. Sequences were obtained from PBMCs. The receptors were gathered from a woman in her late teens or twenties in good health and CMV-seropositive. Each CDR3 is given with its conserved first and last residue.

length	V	J	CDR3
15	TRBV5-1	TRBJ2-3	CASSLFGEATDTQYF
16	TRBV29-1	TRBJ2-3	CSVEDQKTGGVDTQYF
17	TRBV7-6	TRBJ1-2	CASSLESGSLYPYGYTF
13	TRBV18	TRBJ1-2	CASSPMGREGYTF
18	TRBV7-8	TRBJ2-3	CASSLEGLAGGPTDTQYF
13	TRBV5-4	TRBJ2-7	CASSLEYRDEQYF
14	TRBV19	TRBJ1-6	CASSGGTDNSPLHF
13	TRBV28	TRBJ2-7	CASSRTHSYEQYF
15	TRBV5-6	TRBJ2-1	CASSFGDRAYNEQFF
16	TRBV7-2	TRBJ2-3	CASSLGYRGADYTQYF
11	TRBV20-1	TRBJ2-7	CSARQSYEQYF
15	TRBV2	TRBJ1-2	CASCGTLVPTYGYTF
13	TRBV27	TRBJ2-3	CASSWGGTDTQYF
17	TRBV19	TRBJ2-3	CASSPRRMAGSTDTQYF
13	TRBV11-2	TRBJ1-2	CASSRGANYGYTF
15	TRBV13	TRBJ2-5	CASSLFSRSEETQYF
15	TRBV27	TRBJ1-5	CASSLRQGSNQPQHF
16	TRBV9	TRBJ2-7	CASSALGLAGGYEQYF
16	TRBV10-1	TRBJ2-1	CASSSGRPSSYNEQFF
16	TRBV7-2	TRBJ2-3	CASSSPGGRVTDTQYF
16	TRBV7-6	TRBJ1-3	CASSPPGRMSGNTIYF
15	TRBV28	TRBJ1-4	CASSSSGTGWEKLFF
10	TRBV20-1	TRBJ2-7	CSAQRGEQYF
17	TRBV28	TRBJ2-2	CASSFAGGFWNTGELFF
12	TRBV19	TRBJ2-2	CASRLAPGELFF
14	TRBV7-2	TRBJ2-7	CASSLGWLASEQYF
16	TRBV6-5	TRBJ2-5	CASSYSLRGSQETQYF
14	TRBV7-3	TRBJ2-3	CASSPAGGTDTQYF
21	TRBV30	TRBJ1-2	CAWSNTGQGVALHPLNYGYTF
14	TRBV6-6	TRBJ2-7	CASSTGGIAYEQYF
18	TRBV9	TRBJ1-3	CASSVADGQGASGNTIYF
14	TRBV6-1	TRBJ1-2	CASSDNDRARGYTF
14	TRBV10-3	TRBJ1-3	CASNRGVTGNTIYF
12	TRBV29-1	TRBJ1-5	CSVEEGGQPQHF
12	TRBV2	TRBJ2-7	CASRTGAYEQYF
16	TRBV5-1	TRBJ2-7	CASSLGGTGHHYEQYF
14	TRBV11-3	TRBJ2-7	CASSLTSGGYEQYF
14	TRBV11-2	TRBJ1-3	CASSLVVSGNTIYF
17	TRBV10-1	TRBJ1-4	CAGLAGNMLLTNEKLFF
15	TRBV6-6	TRBJ1-2	CASSYSRHSDYGYTF
14	TRBV7-9	TRBJ1-5	CASSSGTARSPQHF